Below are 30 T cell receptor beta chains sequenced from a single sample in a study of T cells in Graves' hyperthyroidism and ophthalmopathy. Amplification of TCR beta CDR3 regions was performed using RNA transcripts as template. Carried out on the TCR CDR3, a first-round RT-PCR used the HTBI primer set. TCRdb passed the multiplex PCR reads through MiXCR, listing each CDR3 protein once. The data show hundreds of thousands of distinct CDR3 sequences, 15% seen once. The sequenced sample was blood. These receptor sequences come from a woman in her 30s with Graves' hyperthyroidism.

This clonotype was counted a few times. This CDR3 reads CASSPRRVGETQYF. CDR3 nucleotide sequence: TGTGCCAGCTCACCACGAAGGGTAGGAGAGACCCAGTACTTC. The V call is TRBV18, the J call TRBJ2-5; D remains unclear. The length of the CDR3 is 14 residues. Germline V lookup: CDR1 KGHSH, CDR2 LQKENI. Trimming removed 1 base from V and 4 bases from J, with 10 bases in between. The entire variable domain, with the rest obtained from reference TRBV18 and TRBJ2-5, is as follows: NAGVMQNPRHLVRRRGQEARLRCSPMKGHSHVYWYRQLPEEGLKFMVYLQKENIIDESGMPKERFSAEFPKEGPSILRIQQVVRGDSAAYFCASSPRRVGETQYFGPGTRLLVL.

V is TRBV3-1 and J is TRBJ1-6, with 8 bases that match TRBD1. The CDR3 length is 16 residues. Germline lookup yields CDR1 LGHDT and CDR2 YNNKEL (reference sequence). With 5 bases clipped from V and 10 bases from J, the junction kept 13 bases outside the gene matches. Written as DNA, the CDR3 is TGTGCCAGCAGCTCCAGCGATCGGACAGGGCGATCACCCCTCCACTTT. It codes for CASSSSDRTGRSPLHF. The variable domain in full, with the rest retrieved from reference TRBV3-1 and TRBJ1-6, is DTAVSQTPKYLVTQMGNDKSIKCEQNLGHDTMYWYKQDSKKFLKIMFSYNNKELIINETVPNRFSPKSPDKAHLNLHINSLELGDSAVYFCASSSSDRTGRSPLHFGNGTRLTVT.

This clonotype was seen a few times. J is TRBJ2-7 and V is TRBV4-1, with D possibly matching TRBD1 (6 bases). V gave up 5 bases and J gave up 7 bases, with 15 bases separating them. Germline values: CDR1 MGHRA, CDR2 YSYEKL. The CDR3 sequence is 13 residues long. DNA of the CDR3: TGCGCCAGCAGCTCCGGACAGCTCAGGGAGCAGTACTTC. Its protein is CASSSGQLREQYF.

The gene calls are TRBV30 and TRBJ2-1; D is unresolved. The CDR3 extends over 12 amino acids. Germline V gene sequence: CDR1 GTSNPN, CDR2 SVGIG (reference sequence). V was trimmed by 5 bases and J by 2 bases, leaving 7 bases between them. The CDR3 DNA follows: TGTGCCTGGGACCGAACCTACAATGAGCAGTTCTTC. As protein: CAWDRTYNEQFF.

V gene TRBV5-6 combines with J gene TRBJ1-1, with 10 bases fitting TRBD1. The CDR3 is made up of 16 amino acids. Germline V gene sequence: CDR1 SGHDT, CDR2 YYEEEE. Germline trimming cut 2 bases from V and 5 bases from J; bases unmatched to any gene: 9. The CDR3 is CASSFGTGAFSTEAFF. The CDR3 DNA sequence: TGTGCCAGCAGCTTCGGGACAGGGGCCTTCTCTACTGAAGCTTTCTTT.

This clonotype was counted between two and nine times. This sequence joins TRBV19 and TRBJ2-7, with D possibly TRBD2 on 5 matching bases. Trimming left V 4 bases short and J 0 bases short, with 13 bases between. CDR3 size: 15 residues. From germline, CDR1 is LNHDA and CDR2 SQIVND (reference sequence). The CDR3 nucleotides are TGTGCCAGTAGTACCCACTATAGCGACTCCTACGAGCAGTACTTC. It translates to CASSTHYSDSYEQYF.

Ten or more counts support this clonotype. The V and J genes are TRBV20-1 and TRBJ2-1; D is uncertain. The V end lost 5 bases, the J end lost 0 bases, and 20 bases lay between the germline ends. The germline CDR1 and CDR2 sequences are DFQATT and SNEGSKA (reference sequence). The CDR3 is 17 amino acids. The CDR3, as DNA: TGCAGTGCTCAGACCGAGGAGTTGCCGAGCTCCTACAATGAGCAGTTCTTC. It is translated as CSAQTEELPSSYNEQFF.

CDR3 region: CASSQDYQVNEAFF. As DNA, the CDR3 is TGTGCCAGCAGCCAAGATTACCAGGTAAATGAAGCTTTCTTT. This chain links TRBV14 with TRBJ1-1; D gene ambiguous. This CDR3 contains 14 residues. Germline CDR1 is SGHDN and CDR2 is FVKESK. V lost 0 bases and J lost 7, with 12 bases in between.

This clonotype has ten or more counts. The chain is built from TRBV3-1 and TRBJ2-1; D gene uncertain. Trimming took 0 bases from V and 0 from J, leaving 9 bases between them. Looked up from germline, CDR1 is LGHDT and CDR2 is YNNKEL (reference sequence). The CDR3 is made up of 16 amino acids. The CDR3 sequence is CASSQEGSFSYNEQFF. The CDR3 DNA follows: TGTGCCAGCAGCCAAGAGGGATCGTTCTCCTACAATGAGCAGTTCTTC.

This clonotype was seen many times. Written as DNA, the CDR3 is TGTGCCAGCAGCCCAGGACTCACCGGGGCCAACGTCCTGACTTTC. The encoded protein is CASSPGLTGANVLTF. The V call is TRBV13, the J call TRBJ2-6; D is perhaps TRBD2 (5 bases). The CDR3 covers 15 residues. V lost 5 bases and J 4 bases, leaving 12 bases between the germline ends. Per germline, CDR1 PRHDT and CDR2 FYEKMQ (reference sequence).

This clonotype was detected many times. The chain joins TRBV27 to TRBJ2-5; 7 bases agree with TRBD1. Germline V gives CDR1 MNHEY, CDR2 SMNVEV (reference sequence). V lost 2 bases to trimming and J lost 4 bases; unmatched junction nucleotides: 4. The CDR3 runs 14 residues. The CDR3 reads CASSLTAGGETQYF. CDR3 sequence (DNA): TGTGCCAGCAGTTTAACGGCAGGGGGAGAGACCCAGTACTTC.

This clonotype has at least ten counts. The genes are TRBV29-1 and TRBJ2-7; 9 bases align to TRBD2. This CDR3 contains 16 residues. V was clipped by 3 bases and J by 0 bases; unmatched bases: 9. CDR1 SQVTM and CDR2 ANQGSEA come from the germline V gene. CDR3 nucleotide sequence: TGCAGCGTTGATGCGGGAGGGCCCTCAAGCTCCTACGAGCAGTACTTC. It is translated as CSVDAGGPSSSYEQYF.

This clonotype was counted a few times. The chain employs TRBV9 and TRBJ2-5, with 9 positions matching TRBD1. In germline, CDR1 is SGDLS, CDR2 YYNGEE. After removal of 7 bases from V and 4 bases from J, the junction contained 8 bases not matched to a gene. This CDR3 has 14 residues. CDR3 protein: CASGLGTGRETQYF. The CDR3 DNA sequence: TGTGCCAGCGGTCTTGGGACAGGGAGAGAGACCCAGTACTTC.

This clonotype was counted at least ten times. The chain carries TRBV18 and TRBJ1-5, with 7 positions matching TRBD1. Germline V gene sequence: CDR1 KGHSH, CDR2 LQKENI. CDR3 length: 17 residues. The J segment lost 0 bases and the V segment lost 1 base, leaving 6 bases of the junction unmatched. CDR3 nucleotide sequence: TGTGCCAGCTCACCACTGGCCAGGGGGGGTAGCAATCAGCCCCAGCATTTT. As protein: CASSPLARGGSNQPQHF.

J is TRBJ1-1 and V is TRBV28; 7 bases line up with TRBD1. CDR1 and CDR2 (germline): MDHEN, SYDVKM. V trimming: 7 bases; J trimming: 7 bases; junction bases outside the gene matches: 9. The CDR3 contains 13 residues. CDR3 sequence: CASTTGQTIEAFF. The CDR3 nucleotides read TGTGCCAGCACCACGGGACAGACCATTGAAGCTTTCTTT.

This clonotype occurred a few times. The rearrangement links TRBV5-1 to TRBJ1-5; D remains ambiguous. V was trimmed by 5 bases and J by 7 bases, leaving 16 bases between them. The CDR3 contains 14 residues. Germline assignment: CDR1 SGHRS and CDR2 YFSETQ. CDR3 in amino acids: CASSLLGNGQPQHF. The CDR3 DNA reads TGCGCCAGCAGTTTATTGGGGAACGGACAGCCCCAGCATTTT.

The DNA for the CDR3 is TGCGCCAGCAGCGGGACTAGCGGGAGGGAGACCCAGTACTTC. Translated, it gives CASSGTSGRETQYF. The chain carries TRBV5-1 and TRBJ2-5; 15 bases align to TRBD2. There are 14 residues in the CDR3. Unmatched junction bases numbered 0, after V lost 4 bases and J lost 5 bases. CDR1 is SGHRS, CDR2 YFSETQ, per germline.

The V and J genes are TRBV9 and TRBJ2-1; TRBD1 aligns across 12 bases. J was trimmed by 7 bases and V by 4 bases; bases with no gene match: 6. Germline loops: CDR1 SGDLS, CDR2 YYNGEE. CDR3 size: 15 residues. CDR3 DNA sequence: TGTGCCAGCAGCTCTGGGACAGGGGGCTTTAATGAGCAGTTCTTC. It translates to CASSSGTGGFNEQFF.

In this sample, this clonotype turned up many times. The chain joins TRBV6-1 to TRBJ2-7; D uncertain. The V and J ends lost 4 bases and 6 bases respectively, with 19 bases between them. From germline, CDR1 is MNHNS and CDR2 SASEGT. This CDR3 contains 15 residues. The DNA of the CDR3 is TGTGCCAGCAGTGGCTTTGGGCAATGGGGTTCCGAGCAGTACTTC. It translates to CASSGFGQWGSEQYF.

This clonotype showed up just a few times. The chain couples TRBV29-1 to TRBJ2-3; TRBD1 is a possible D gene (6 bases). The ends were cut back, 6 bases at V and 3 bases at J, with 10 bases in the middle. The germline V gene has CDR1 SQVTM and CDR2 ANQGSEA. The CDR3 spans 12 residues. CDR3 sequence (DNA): TGCAGCGTGCTACAGGGAACAGATACGCAGTATTTT. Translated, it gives CSVLQGTDTQYF.

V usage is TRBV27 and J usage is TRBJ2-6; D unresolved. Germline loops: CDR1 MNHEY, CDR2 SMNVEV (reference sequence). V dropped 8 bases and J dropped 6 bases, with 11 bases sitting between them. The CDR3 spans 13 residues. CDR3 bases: TGTGCCAGCGGACCCAGAACGGCCAACGTCCTGACTTTC. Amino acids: CASGPRTANVLTF.

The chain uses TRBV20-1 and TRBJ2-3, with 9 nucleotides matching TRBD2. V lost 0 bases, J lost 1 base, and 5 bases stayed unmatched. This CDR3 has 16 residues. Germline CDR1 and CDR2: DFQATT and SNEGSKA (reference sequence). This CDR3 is CSARDLAGGGTDTQYF. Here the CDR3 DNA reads TGCAGTGCTAGAGATTTGGCGGGAGGGGGCACAGATACGCAGTATTTT.

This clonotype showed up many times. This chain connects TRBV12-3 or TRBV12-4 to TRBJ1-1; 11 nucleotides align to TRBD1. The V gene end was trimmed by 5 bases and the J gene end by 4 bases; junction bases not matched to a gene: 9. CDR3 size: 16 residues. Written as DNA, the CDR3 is TGTGCCAGCAGTCCCGGGACAGGGGGAGTAGGCACTGAAGCTTTCTTT. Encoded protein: CASSPGTGGVGTEAFF.

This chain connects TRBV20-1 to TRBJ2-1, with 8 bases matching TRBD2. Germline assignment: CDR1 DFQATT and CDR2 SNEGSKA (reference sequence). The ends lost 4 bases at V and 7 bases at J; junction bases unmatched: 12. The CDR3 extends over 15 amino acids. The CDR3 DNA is TGCAGTGCTAATGCCGGGACTAGAGTTAATAATGAGCAGTTCTTC. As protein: CSANAGTRVNNEQFF.

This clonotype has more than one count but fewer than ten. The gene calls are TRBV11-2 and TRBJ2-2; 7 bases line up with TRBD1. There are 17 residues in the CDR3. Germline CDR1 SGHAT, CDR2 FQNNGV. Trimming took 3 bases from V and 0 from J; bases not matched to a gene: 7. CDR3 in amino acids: CASSFPDRLTNTGELFF. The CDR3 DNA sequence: TGTGCCAGCAGCTTTCCGGACAGGCTGACGAACACCGGGGAGCTGTTTTTT.

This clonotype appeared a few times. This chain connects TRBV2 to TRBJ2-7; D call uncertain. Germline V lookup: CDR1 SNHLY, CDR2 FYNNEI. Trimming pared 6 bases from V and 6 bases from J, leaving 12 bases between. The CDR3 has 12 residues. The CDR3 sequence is CASRDPGIEQYF. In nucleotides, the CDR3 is TGTGCCAGCAGGGACCCTGGGATCGAGCAGTACTTC.

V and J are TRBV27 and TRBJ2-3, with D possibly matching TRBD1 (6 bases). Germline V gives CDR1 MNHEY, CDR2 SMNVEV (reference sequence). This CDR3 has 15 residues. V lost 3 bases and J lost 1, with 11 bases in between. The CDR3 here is CASSLGATGTDTQYF. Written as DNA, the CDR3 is TGTGCCAGCAGTTTGGGGGCGACGGGCACAGATACGCAGTATTTT.

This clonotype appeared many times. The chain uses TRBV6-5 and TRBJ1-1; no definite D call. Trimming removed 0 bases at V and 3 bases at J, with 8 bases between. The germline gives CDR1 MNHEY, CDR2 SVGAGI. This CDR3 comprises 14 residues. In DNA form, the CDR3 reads TGTGCCAGCAGTTACTCGGGTGACTACACTGAAGCTTTCTTT. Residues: CASSYSGDYTEAFF.

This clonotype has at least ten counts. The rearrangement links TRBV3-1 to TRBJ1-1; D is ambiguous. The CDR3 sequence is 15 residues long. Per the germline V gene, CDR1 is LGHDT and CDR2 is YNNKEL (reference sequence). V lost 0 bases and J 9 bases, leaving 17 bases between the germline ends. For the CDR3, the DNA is TGTGCCAGCAGCCAAGATTACTTGGGGAGGCAGAAAGCTTTCTTT. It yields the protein CASSQDYLGRQKAFF.

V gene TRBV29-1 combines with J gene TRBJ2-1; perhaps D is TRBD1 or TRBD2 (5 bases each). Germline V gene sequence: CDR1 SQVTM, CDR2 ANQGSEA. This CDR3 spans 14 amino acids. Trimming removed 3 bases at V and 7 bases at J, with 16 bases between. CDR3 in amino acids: CSVDGDGIRNEQFF. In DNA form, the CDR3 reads TGCAGCGTTGACGGGGACGGGATCCGGAATGAGCAGTTCTTC.